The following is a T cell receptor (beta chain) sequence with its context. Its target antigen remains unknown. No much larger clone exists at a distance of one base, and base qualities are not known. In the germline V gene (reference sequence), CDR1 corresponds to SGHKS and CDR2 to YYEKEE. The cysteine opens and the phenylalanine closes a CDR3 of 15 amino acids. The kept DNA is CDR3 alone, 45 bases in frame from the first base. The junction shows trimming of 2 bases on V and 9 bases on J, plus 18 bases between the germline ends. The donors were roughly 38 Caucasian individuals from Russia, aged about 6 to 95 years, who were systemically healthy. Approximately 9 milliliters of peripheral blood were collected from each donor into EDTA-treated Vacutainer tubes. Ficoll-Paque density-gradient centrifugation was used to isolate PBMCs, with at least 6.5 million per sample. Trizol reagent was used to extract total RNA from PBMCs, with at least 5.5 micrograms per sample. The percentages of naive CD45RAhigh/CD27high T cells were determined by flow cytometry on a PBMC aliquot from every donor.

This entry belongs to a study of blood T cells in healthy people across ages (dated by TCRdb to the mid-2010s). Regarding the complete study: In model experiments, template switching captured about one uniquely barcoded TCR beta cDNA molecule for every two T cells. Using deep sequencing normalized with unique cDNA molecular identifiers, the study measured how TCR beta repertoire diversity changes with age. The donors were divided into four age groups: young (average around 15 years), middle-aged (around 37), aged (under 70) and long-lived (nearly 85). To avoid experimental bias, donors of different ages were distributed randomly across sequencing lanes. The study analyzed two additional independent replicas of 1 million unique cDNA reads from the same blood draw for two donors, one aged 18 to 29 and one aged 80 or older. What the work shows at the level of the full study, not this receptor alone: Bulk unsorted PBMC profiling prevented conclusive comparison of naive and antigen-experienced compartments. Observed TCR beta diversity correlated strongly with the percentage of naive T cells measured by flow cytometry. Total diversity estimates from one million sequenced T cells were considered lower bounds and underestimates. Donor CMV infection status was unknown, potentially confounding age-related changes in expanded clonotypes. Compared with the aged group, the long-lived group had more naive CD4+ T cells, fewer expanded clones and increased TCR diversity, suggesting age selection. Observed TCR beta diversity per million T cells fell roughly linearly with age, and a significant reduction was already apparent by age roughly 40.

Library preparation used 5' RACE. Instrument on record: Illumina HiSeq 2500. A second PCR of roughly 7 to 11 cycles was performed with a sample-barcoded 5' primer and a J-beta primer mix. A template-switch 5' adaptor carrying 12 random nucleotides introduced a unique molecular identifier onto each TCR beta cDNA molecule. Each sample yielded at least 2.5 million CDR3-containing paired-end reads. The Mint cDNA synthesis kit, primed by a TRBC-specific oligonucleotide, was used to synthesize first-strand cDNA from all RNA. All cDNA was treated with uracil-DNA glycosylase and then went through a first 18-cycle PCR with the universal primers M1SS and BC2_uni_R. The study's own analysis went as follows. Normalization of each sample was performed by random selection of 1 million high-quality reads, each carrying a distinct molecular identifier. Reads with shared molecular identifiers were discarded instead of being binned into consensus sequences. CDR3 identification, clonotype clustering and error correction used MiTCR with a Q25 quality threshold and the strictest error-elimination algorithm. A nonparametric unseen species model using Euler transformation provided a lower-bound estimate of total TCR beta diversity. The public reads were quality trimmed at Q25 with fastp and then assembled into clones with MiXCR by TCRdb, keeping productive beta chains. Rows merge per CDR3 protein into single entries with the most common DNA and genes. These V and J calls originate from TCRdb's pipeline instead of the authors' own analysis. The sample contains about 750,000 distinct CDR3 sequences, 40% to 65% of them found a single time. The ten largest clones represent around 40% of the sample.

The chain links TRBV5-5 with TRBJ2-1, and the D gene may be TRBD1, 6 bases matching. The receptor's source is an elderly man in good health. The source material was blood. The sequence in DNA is TGTGCCAGCAGCTTTCCCCGGACAGCTCTCAGTGAGCAGTTCTTC. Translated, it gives CASSFPRTALSEQFF.